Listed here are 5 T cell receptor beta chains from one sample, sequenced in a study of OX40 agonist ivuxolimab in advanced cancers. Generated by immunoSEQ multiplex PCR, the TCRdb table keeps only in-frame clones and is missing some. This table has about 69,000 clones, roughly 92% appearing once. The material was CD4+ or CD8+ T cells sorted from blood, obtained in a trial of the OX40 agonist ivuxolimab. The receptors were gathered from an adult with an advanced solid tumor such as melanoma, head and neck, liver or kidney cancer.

The CDR3 is CAISTDRNYEQYF. The CDR3 DNA sequence: TGTGCCATCAGTACGGACAGAAACTACGAGCAGTACTTC. V is TRBV10-3 and J is TRBJ2-7; possible D gene TRBD1, 6 bases. The germline V and J ends were trimmed by 5 bases and 3 bases, with 11 bases remaining between them. This CDR3 has 13 amino acids. Looked up from germline, CDR1 is ENHRY and CDR2 is SYGVKD.

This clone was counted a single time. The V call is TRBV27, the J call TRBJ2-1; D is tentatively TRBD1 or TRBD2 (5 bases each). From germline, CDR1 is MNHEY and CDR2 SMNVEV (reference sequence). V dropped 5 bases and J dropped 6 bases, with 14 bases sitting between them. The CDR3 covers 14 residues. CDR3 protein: CASSLGKDINEQFF. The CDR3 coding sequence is TGTGCCAGCAGTCTCGGGAAGGACATCAATGAGCAGTTCTTC.

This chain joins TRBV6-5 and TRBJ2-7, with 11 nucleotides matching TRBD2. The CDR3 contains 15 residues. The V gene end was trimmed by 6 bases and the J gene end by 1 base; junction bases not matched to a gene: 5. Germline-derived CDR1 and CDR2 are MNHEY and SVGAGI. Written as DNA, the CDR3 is TGTGCCAGCAGGCCCACTAGCGGGGGTTCCTACGAGCAGTACTTC. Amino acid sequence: CASRPTSGGSYEQYF.

CDR3 in amino acids: CASSYEQGVEAFF. In DNA form, the CDR3 reads TGTGCCAGCAGTTACGAACAGGGGGTGGAAGCTTTCTTT. The rearrangement links TRBV6-5 to TRBJ1-1, with 8 bases fitting TRBD1. Germline V gives CDR1 MNHEY, CDR2 SVGAGI. The CDR3 covers 13 residues. V lost 2 bases, J lost 8 bases, and 4 bases stayed unmatched.

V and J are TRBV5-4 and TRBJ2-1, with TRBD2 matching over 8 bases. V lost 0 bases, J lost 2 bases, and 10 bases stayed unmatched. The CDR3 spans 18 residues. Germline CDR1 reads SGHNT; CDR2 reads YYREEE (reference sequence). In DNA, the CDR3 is TGTGCCAGCAGCTTGGGGGTTAGCGGGATGGGTGCCTACAATGAGCAGTTCTTC. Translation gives CASSLGVSGMGAYNEQFF.